Many counts were recorded for the clone carrying this TCR beta chain. What it recognizes is unknown. Thyroid surgery was performed in patients who had received no treatment beforehand. With 3 bases removed from V and 1 base from J, the gap between germline ends came to 12 bases. CDR3 length equals 15 residues. The germline gives CDR1 LNHNV, CDR2 YYDKDF (reference sequence). This record belongs to a study of metastatic and nonmetastatic thyroid tumors. For the study at large: Comparative analysis of repertoires was undertaken across blood and tumor or nodule tissue obtained from malignant and benign thyroid patients. General study findings and limits: Reports indicated that malignant thyroid tumors showed significantly higher TCR beta diversity than benign nodules did, in blood and tumor.

TCRdb re-called the PCR reads through MiXCR. This sample carries about 22,000 clones, around 40% of them seen once, and the ten largest clones take about 24%. The sequence derives from a male donor with papillary thyroid cancer or a benign thyroid nodule (not recorded which). Some clones in this sample may be carry-over from other donors' samples. The V and J genes are TRBV15 and TRBJ2-5; no firm D call. Sequencing input: blood. CDR3 region: CATSSPHRGQETQYF. The DNA for the CDR3 is TGTGCCACCAGCAGTCCCCACAGAGGCCAAGAGACCCAGTACTTC.